This T cell receptor beta chain originates from a study of identical twins. This clonotype appeared many times. TCRdb itself ran the 5' RACE reads through MiXCR, one entry per CDR3 protein. The sample has approximately 470,000 distinct CDR3 sequences; approximately 15% are singletons. Deletions cut 0 bases from V and 5 bases from J, with 13 bases between. The CDR3 spans 16 residues. Germline V gene lookup returns CDR1 LGHDT and CDR2 YNNKEL (reference sequence). These data also featured in a second study, about yellow fever vaccine responses in identical twins.

This chain connects TRBV3-1 to TRBJ2-2, with D unresolved. This clonotype originated in a woman younger than 30 in good health. The sample was CD4+ T cells sorted from blood. Written as DNA, the CDR3 is TGTGCCAGCAGCCAAGATTCGGTGATGGGTACCGGGGAGCTGTTTTTT. Translating it yields CASSQDSVMGTGELFF. Filled out from reference TRBV3-1 and TRBJ2-2, the complete variable domain reads DTAVSQTPKYLVTQMGNDKSIKCEQNLGHDTMYWYKQDSKKFLKIMFSYNNKELIINETVPNRFSPKSPDKAHLNLHINSLELGDSAVYFCASSQDSVMGTGELFFGEGSRLTVL.